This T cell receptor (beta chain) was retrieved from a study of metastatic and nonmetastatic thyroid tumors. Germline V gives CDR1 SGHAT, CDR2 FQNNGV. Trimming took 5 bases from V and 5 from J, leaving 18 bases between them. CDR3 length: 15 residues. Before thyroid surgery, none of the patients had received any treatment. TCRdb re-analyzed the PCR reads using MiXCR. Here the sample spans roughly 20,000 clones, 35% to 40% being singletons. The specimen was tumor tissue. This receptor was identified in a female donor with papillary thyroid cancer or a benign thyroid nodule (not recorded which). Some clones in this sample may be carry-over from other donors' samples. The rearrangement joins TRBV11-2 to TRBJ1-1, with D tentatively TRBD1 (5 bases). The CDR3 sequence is CASSGALGGETEAFF. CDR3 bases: TGTGCCAGCAGCGGAGCCCTGGGGGGGGAGACTGAAGCTTTCTTT.